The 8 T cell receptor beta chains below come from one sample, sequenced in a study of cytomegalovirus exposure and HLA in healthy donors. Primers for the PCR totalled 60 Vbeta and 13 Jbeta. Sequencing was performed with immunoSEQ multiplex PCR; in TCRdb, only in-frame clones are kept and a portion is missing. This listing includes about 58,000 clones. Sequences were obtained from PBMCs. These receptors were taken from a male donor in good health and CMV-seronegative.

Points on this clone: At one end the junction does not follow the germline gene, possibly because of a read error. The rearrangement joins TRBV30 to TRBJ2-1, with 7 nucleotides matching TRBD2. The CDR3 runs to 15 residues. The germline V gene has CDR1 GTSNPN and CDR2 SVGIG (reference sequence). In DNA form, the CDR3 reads TGTGCCGGGAGTCCCTCAGGACTAGTAAACAATGAGCAGTTCTTC. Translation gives CAGSPSGLVNNEQFF.

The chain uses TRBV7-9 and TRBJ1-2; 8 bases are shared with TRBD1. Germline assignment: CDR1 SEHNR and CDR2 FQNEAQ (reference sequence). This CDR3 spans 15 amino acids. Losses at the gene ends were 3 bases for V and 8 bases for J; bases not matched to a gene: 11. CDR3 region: CASSFKDRGAGGYTF. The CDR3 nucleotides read TGTGCCAGCAGCTTCAAAGACAGGGGAGCTGGAGGCTACACCTTC.

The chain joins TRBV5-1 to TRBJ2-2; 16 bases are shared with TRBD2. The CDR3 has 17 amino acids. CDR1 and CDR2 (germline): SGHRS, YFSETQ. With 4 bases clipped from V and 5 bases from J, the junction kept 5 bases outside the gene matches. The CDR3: CASSPGLAGGLTGELFF. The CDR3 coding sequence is TGCGCCAGCAGCCCGGGACTAGCGGGGGGGCTTACCGGGGAGCTGTTTTTT.

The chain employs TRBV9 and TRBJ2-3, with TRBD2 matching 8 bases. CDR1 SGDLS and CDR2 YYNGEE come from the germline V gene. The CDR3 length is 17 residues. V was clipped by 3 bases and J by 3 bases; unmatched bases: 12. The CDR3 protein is CASSAGRLGGGTDTQYF. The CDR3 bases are TGTGCCAGCAGCGCGGGCCGGCTGGGCGGGGGGACAGATACGCAGTATTTT. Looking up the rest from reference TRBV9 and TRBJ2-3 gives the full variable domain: DSGVTQTPKHLITATGQRVTLRCSPRSGDLSVYWYQQSLDQGLQFLIQYYNGEERAKGNILERFSAQQFPDLHSELNLSSLELGDSALYFCASSAGRLGGGTDTQYFGPGTRLTVL.

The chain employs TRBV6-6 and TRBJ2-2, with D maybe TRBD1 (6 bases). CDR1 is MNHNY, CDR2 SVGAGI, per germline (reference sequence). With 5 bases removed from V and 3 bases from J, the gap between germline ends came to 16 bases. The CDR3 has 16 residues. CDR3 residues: CASSTGHRAHTGELFF. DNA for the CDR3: TGTGCCAGCAGTACGGGCCACAGGGCCCACACCGGGGAGCTGTTTTTT.

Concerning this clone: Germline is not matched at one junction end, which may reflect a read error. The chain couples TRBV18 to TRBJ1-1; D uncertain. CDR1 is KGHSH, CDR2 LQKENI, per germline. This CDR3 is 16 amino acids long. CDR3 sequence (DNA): TGTGCCAGCGCACCATTGGAGGAAAGCGGAAACACTGAAGCTTTCTTT. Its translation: CASAPLEESGNTEAFF.

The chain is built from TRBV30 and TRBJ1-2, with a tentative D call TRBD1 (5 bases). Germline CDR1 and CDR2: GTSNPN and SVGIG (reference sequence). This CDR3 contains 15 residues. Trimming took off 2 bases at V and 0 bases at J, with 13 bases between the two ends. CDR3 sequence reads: CAWSFRRGANYGYTF. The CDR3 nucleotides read TGTGCCTGGAGTTTTCGGAGGGGAGCTAACTATGGCTACACCTTC.

CDR3 loop: CAWSAFALGQGHFYGYTF. CDR3 sequence (DNA): TGTGCCTGGAGTGCTTTTGCTTTGGGACAGGGGCATTTCTATGGCTACACCTTC. The chain links TRBV30 to TRBJ1-2; 10 bases are shared with TRBD1. The CDR3 runs 18 residues. V shed 1 base and J 4 bases; nucleotides not matched to a gene: 15. Germline CDR1 is GTSNPN and CDR2 is SVGIG (reference sequence).